Listed below are T cell receptor beta chains from one sample, sequenced in a study of blood T cells in healthy people across ages. TCRdb ran MiXCR on the 5' RACE reads and lists one entry per CDR3 protein. Among 1.8 million or so distinct CDR3 sequences, around 42% were seen once, and the ten largest hold about 21%. Sequencing was carried out using blood. Source of these receptors: a human donor in good health. Both conserved end residues are part of each CDR3. The D gene is left open where the match is weak. A row's size may be missing; if present it is once, few, many or a size class.

clone_size d_call j_call v_call cdr3_aa cdr3_nt
NA NA TRBJ2-7 TRBV20-1 CSARGRLDSYEQYF TGCAGTGCTAGAGGTAGACTTGACTCCTACGAGCAGTACTTC
NA NA TRBJ2-7 TRBV28 CASSLSIHGGYEQYF TGTGCCAGCAGTTTATCCATCCACGGCGGATACGAGCAGTACTTC
NA NA TRBJ1-1 TRBV7-9 CASSLFAGRIMNTEAFF TGTGCCAGCAGCTTATTTGCTGGACGCATAATGAACACTGAAGCTTTCTTT
NA TRBD1 TRBJ1-2 TRBV7-9 CASSLSGTGSGYTF TGTGCCAGCAGCTTGTCCGGGACAGGGAGTGGCTACACCTTC
NA NA TRBJ2-6 TRBV7-2 CASSLIIRANVLTF TGTGCCAGCAGCTTAATAATAAGGGCCAACGTCCTGACTTTC
NA NA TRBJ2-7 TRBV11-1 CASSRRETYEQYF TGTGCCAGCAGCCGCAGGGAGACCTACGAGCAGTACTTC
many TRBD1 TRBJ2-7 TRBV5-5 CASSLWTGEEQYF TGTGCCAGCAGCTTGTGGACAGGGGAAGAGCAGTACTTC
NA NA TRBJ2-1 TRBV7-2 CASSSGGFYEQFF TGTGCCAGCAGCTCCGGGGGCTTCTACGAGCAGTTCTTC
few NA TRBJ1-4 TRBV12-3/TRBV12-4 CASSLAFREKLFF TGTGCCAGCAGTTTAGCGTTTCGCGAAAAACTGTTTTTT
few NA TRBJ1-2 TRBV12-3/TRBV12-4 CASSGQWYGYTF TGTGCCAGCAGCGGACAGTGGTATGGCTACACCTTC
few NA TRBJ1-1 TRBV20-1 CSARVSGEPLNTEAFF TGCAGTGCCAGAGTGTCAGGGGAACCCCTAAACACTGAAGCTTTCTTT
NA NA TRBJ1-4 TRBV4-1 CASSQVPLGRGREKLFF TGCGCCAGCAGCCAAGTACCCCTTGGGAGGGGTAGAGAAAAACTGTTTTTT
few TRBD1 TRBJ1-4 TRBV11-2 CASSLVTGATNEKLFF TGTGCCAGCAGCTTAGTAACAGGGGCAACTAATGAAAAACTGTTTTTT
NA NA TRBJ1-2 TRBV6-5 CASSYSVENYGYTF TGTGCCAGCAGTTACTCGGTAGAGAACTATGGCTACACCTTC
many TRBD1 TRBJ2-7 TRBV29-1 CSVEGTAAYEQYF TGCAGCGTTGAGGGGACAGCTGCCTACGAGCAGTACTTC
NA NA TRBJ2-3 TRBV6-6 CASRRGGPTDTQYF TGTGCCAGCCGTAGGGGGGGGCCGACAGATACGCAGTATTTT
few TRBD1 TRBJ1-2 TRBV7-8 CASRDEDRGQDGYTF TGTGCCAGCAGAGATGAGGACAGGGGGCAGGATGGCTACACCTTC
NA NA TRBJ2-7 TRBV2 CARQGAYSYEQYF TGTGCCAGACAGGGCGCCTACTCCTACGAGCAGTACTTC
NA NA TRBJ1-2 TRBV7-3 CASSPGDGYYGYTF TGTGCCAGCAGCCCGGGGGACGGCTACTATGGCTACACCTTC
NA NA TRBJ2-1 TRBV7-2 CASNPYSGGYNEQFF TGTGCCAGCAACCCCTATAGCGGAGGCTACAATGAGCAGTTCTTC
NA NA TRBJ2-7 TRBV6-5 CASSYSPGEQYF TGTGCCAGCAGTTACTCCCCCGGCGAGCAGTACTTC
NA NA TRBJ2-1 TRBV6-6 CASSYMGVLDEQFF TGTGCCAGCAGTTACATGGGGGTCTTGGATGAGCAGTTCTTC